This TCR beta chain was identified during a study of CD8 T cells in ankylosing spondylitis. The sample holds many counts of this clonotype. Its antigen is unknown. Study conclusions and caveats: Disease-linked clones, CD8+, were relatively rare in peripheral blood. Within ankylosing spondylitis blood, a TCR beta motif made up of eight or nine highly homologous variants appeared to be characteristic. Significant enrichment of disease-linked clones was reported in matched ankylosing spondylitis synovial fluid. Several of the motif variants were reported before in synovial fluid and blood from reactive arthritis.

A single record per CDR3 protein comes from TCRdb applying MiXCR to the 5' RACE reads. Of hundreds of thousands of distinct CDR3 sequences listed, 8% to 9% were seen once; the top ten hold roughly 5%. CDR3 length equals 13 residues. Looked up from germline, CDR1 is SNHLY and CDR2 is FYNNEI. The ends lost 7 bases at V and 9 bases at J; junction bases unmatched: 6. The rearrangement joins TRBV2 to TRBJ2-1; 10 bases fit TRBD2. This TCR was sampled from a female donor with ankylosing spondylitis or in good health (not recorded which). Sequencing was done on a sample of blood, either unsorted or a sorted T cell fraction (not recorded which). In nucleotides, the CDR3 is TGTGCCAGCACTGGGACTAGCGTCGCTGAGCAGTTCTTC. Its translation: CASTGTSVAEQFF.